This section outlines one T cell receptor (beta chain) sequence together with its context. This record belongs to a study of blood T cell repertoires in COVID-19. Across the whole study: Samples of COVID-19 (acute and convalescent) were obtained from the United States, Italy and Spain. Sample material is recorded as cDNA or gDNA derived from T cells, B-cell-depleted T cells, or PBMCs.

Original data processing: Estimation of nucleated cell counts was performed using reference gene primer amplification. Produced via immunoSEQ multiplex PCR; TCRdb's table is partial and in-frame only. V and J calls and clone size follow that table, whereas D and trimming were derived from the DNA. Seen here are under 170,000 clones, 65% to 90% observed once, and the top ten hold less than 3.5%. CDR3 length: 14 amino acids. Germline CDR1 reads MDHEN; CDR2 reads SYDVKM. The trim removed 4 bases at V and 9 bases at J, leaving 10 bases unmatched. The chain employs TRBV28 and TRBJ2-5; 8 bases are shared with TRBD1. The TCR comes from a man in his 70s with acute or convalescent COVID-19. The sample consisted of peripheral blood. DNA of the CDR3: TGTGCCAGCAGTTCCCAGGGGGCACAACCGCCCCAGTACTTC. Protein: CASSSQGAQPPQYF.